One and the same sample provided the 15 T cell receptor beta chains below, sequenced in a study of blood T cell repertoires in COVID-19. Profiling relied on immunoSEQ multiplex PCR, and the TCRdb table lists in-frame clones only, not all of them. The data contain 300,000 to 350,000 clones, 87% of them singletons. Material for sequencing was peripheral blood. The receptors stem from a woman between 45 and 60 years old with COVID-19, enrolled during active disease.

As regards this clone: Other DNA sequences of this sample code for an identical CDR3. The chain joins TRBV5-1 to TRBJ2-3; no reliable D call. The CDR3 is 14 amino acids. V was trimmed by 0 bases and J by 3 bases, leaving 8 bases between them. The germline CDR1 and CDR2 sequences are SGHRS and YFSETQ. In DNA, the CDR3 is TGCGCCAGCAGCTTGGGCACAGTAACAGATACGCAGTATTTT. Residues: CASSLGTVTDTQYF.

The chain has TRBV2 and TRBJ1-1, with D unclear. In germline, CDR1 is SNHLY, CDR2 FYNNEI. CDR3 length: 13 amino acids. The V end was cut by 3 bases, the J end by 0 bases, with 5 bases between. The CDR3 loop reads CASSDVLNTEAFF. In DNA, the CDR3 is TGTGCCAGCAGTGACGTCTTGAACACTGAAGCTTTCTTT.

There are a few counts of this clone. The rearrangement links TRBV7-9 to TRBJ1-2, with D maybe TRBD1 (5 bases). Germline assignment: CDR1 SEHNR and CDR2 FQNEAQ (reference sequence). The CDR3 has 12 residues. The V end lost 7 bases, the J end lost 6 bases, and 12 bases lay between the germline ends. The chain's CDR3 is CASTQGAHGYTF. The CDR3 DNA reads TGTGCCAGCACCCAAGGGGCCCATGGCTACACCTTC.

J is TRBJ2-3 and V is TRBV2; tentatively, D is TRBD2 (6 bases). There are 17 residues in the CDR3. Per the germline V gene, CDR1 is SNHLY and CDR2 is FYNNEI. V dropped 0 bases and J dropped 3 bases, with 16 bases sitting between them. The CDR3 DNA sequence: TGTGCCAGCAGTGAAGCGCTTCTTAGCGGACGAACAGATACGCAGTATTTT. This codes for CASSEALLSGRTDTQYF.

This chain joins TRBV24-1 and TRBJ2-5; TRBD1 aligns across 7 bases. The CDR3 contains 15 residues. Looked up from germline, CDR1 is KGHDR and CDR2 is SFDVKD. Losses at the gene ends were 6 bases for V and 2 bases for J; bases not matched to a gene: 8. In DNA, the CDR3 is TGTGCCACCAGTTCATCTCGGGGACAGCAAGAGACCCAGTACTTC. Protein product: CATSSSRGQQETQYF.

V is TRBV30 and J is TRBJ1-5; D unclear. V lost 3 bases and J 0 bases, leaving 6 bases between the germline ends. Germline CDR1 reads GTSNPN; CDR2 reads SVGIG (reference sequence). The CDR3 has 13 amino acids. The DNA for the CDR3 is TGTGCCTGGAGCCAGGATAGCAATCAGCCCCAGCATTTT. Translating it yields CAWSQDSNQPQHF.

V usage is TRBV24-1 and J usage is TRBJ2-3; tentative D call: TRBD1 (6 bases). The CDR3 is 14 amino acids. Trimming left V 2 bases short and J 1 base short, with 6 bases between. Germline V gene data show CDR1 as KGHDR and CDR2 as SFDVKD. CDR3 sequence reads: CATSDYRGTDTQYF. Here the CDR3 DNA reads TGTGCCACCAGTGATTACAGGGGCACAGATACGCAGTATTTT.

The CDR3 here is CASNNSVIPDEQFF. In DNA form, the CDR3 reads TGTGCCAGCAACAATAGCGTTATCCCGGATGAGCAGTTCTTC. The chain links TRBV21-1 to TRBJ2-1; the table assigns TRBD2, which was not confirmed against the DNA. TRBV21-1 is noted as a pseudogene. This CDR3 region has 14 residues.

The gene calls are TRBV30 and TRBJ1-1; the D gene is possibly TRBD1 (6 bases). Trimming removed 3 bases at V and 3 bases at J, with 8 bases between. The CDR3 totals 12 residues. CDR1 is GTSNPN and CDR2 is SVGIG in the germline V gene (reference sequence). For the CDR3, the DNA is TGTGCCTGGAGCTGGACAGACACTGAAGCTTTCTTT. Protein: CAWSWTDTEAFF. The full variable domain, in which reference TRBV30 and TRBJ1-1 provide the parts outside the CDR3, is SQTIHQWPATLVQPVGSPLSLECTVEGTSNPNLYWYRQAAGRGLQLLFYSVGIGQISSEVPQNLSASRPQDRQFILSSKKLLLSDSGFYLCAWSWTDTEAFFGQGTRLTVV.

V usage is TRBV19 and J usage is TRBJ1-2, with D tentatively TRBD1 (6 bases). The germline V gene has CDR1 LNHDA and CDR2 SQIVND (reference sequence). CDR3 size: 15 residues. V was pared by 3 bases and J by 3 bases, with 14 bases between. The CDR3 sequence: CASSMRHRTDYGYTF. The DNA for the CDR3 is TGTGCCAGTAGTATGAGGCATCGGACAGACTATGGCTACACCTTC.

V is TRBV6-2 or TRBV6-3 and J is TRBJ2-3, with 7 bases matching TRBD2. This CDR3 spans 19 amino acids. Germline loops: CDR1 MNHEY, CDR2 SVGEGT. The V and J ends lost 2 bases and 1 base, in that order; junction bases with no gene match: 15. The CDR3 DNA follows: TGTGCCAGCAGTTACGGTGGGAGGGCCGTGTATCTTGGCACAGATACGCAGTATTTT. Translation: CASSYGGRAVYLGTDTQYF.

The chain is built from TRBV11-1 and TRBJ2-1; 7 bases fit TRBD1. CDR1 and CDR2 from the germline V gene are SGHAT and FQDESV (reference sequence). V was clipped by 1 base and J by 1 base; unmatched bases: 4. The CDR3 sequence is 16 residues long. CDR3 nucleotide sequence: TGTGCCAGCAGCTTAGGAGGGGGCGGTTCCTACAATGAGCAGTTCTTC. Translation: CASSLGGGGSYNEQFF. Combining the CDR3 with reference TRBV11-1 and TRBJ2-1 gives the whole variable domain EAEVAQSPRYKITEKSQAVAFWCDPISGHATLYWYRQILGQGPELLVQFQDESVVDDSQLPKDRFSAERLKGVDSTLKIQPAELGDSAMYLCASSLGGGGSYNEQFFGPGTRLTVL.

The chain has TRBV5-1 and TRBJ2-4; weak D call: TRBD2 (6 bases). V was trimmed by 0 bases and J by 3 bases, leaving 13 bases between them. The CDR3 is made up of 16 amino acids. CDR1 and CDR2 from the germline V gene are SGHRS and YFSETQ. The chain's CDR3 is CASSLVVGGVKNIQYF. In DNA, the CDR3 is TGCGCCAGCAGCTTGGTGGTGGGAGGTGTCAAAAACATTCAGTACTTC.

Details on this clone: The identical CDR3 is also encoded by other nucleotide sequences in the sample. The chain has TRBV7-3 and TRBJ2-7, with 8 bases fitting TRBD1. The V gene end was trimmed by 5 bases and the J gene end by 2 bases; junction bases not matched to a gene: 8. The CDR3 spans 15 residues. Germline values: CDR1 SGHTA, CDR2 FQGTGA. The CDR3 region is CASSPGGTGTYEQYF. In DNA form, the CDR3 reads TGTGCCAGCAGCCCCGGTGGGACAGGCACCTACGAGCAGTACTTC. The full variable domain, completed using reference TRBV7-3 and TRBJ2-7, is GAGVSQTPSNKVTEKGKYVELRCDPISGHTALYWYRQSLGQGPEFLIYFQGTGAADDSGLPNDRFFAVRPEGSVSTLKIQRTERGDSAVYLCASSPGGTGTYEQYFGPGTRLTVT.

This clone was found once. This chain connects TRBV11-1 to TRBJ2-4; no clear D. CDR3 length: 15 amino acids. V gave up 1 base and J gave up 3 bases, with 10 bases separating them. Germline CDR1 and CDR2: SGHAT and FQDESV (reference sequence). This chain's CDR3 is CASSLESRVKNIQYF. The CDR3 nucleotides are TGTGCCAGCAGCTTAGAAAGTCGCGTCAAAAACATTCAGTACTTC.